The entry that follows covers one T cell receptor (beta chain) sequence. TCRdb independently ran MiXCR on the RT-PCR reads; one entry per CDR3 protein. The top ten clones hold roughly 13% of a sample with approximately 570,000 distinct CDR3 sequences, about 7.6% of them seen once. Germline V gives CDR1 DFQATT, CDR2 SNEGSKA (reference sequence). V gave up 8 bases and J gave up 0 bases, with 7 bases separating them. CDR3 length equals 11 residues. The data originate from a study of response to subunit inactivated influenza vaccine. The genes are TRBV20-1 and TRBJ1-1, with D tentatively TRBD1 (5 bases). Sequencing was performed on PBMCs from blood, taken about 24 months after vaccination. The TCR comes from a man aged 45-69 years who received an inactivated influenza vaccine. The CDR3: CSSRVNTEAFF. CDR3 sequence (DNA): TGCAGTTCCAGGGTGAACACTGAAGCTTTCTTT.